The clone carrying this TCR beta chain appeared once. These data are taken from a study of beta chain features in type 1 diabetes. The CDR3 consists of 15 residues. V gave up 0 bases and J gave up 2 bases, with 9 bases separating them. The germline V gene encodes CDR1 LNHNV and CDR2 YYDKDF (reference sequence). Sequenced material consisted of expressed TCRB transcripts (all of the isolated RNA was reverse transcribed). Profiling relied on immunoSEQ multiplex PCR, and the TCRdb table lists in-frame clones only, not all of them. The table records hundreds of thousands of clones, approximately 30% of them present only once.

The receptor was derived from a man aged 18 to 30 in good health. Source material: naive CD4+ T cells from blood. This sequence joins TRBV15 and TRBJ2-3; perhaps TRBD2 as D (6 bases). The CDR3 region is CATSREGTFTDTQYF. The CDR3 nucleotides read TGTGCCACCAGCAGAGAAGGGACTTTCACAGATACGCAGTATTTT. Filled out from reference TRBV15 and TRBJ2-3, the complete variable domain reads DAMVIQNPRYQVTQFGKPVTLSCSQTLNHNVMYWYQQKSSQAPKLLFHYYDKDFNNEADTPDNFQSRRPNTSFCFLDIRSPGLGDTAMYLCATSREGTFTDTQYFGPGTRLTVL.